The clone carrying this TCR beta chain was detected many times. Expressed TCRB transcripts were sequenced, since all the RNA that had been isolated was reverse transcribed. Profiling relied on immunoSEQ multiplex PCR, and the TCRdb table lists in-frame clones only, not all of them. In the table there are about 240,000 clones, 25% to 30% of which are singletons. The data belong to a study of beta chain features in type 1 diabetes. This CDR3 is built from 14 residues. The germline gives CDR1 LGHNA, CDR2 YSLEER. The V end was cut by 6 bases, the J end by 4 bases, with 15 bases between. The TCR originated in a man younger than 45 in good health. This chain connects TRBV4-3 to TRBJ2-5; unclear D gene. The sample taken for sequencing was central memory CD4+ T cells from blood. The CDR3 bases are TGCGCCAGCAGTCAATTGGGTATAGCAGAGACCCAGTACTTC. It encodes CASSQLGIAETQYF.